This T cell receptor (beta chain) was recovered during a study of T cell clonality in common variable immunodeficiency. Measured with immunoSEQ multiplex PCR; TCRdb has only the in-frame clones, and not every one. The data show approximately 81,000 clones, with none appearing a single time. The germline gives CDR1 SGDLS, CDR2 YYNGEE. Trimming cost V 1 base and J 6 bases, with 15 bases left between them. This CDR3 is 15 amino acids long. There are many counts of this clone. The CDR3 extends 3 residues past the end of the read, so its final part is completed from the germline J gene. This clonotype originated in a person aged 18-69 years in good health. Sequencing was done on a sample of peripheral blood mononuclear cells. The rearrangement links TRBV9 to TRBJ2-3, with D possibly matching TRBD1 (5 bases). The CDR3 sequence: CASSVTQGLTDTQYF. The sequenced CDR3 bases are TGTGCCAGCAGCGTAACCCAGGGATTGACTGATACG.